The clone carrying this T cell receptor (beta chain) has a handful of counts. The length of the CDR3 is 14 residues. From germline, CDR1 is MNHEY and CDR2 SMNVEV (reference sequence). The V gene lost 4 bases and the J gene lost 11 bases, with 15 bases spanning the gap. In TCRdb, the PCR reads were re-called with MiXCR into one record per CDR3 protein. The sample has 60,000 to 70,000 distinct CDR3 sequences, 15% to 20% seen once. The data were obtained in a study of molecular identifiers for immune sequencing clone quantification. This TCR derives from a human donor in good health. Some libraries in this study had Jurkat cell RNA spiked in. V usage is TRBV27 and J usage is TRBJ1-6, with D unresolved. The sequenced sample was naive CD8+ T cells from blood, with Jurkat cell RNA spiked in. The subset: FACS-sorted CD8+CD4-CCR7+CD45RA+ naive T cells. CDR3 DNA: TGTGCCAGCAGTTCAGCGAACTTAATCGCACCCCTCCACTTT. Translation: CASSSANLIAPLHF.